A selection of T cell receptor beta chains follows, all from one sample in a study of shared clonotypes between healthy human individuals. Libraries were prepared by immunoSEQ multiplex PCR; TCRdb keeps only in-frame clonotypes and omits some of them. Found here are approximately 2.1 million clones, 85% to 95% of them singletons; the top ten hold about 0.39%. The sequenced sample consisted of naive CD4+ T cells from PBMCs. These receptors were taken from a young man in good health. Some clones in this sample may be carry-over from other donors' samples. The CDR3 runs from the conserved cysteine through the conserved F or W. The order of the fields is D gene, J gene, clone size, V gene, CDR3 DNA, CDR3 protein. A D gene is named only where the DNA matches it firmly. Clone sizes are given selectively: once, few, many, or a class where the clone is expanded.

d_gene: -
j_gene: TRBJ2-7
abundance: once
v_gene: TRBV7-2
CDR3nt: TGTGCCAGCAGTACGCCGGGACTGACTTCTACGCAGCAGTACTTC
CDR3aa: CASSTPGLTSTQQYF

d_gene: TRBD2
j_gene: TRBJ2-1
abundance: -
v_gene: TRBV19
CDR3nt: TGTGCCAGTAGTCCGGGACTAGCGGGAGTTGAGCAGTTCTTC
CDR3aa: CASSPGLAGVEQFF

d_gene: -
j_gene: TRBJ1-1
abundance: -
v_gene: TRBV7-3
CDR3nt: TGTGCCAGCAGCCTGGACACTTACACTGAAGCTTTCTTT
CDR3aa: CASSLDTYTEAFF

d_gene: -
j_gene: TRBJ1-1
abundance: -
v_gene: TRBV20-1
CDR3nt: TGCAGTGCTAAGGCGAACACTGAAGCTTTCTTT
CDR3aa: CSAKANTEAFF

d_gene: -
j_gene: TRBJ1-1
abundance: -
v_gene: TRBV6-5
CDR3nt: TGTGCCAGCTGCCCACTGGGGGGGAACACTGAAGCTTTCTTT
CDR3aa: CASCPLGGNTEAFF

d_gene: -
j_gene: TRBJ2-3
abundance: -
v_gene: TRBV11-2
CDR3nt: TGTGCCAGCAGCTTAGTTTCGGGCACATACACAGATACGCAGTATTTT
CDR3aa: CASSLVSGTYTDTQYF

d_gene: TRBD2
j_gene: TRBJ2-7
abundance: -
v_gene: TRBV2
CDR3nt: TGTGCCAGCAGTGAGGGAGGGTACGAGCAGTACTTC
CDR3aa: CASSEGGYEQYF

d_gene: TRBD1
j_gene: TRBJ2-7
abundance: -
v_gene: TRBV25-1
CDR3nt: TGTGCCAGCAGTGCCAGACAGGGGAAGTACGAGCAGTACTTC
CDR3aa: CASSARQGKYEQYF

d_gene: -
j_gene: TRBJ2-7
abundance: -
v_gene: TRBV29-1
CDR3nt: TGCAGCGTTCTTTCCTACGAGCAGTACTTC
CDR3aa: CSVLSYEQYF

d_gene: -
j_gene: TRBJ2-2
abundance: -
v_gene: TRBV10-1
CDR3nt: TGCGCCCCCAAGCGAGGGCAGGCCCCATCGGGTCACACCGGGGAGCTGTTTTTT
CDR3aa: CAPKRGQAPSGHTGELFF

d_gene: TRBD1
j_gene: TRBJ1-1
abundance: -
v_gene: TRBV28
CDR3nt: TGTGCCAGCAGGGACAGGGGGCTGGCAGCTTTCTTT
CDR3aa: CASRDRGLAAFF

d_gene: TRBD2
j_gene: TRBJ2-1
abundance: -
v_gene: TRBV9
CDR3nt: TGTGCCAGCAGCCCCGTTGGGACTAGCGGGAGGGTCGGGGCCAATGAGCAGTTCTTC
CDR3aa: CASSPVGTSGRVGANEQFF

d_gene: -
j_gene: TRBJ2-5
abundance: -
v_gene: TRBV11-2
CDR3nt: TGTGCCAGCAGTCCAATACGACAGTCCCAGGAGACCCAGTACTTC
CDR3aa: CASSPIRQSQETQYF

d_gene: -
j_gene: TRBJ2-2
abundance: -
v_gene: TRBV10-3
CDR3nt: TGTGCCATCAGTTCCTCGCAACTACGTAGGGAGCTGTTTTTT
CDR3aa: CAISSSQLRRELFF

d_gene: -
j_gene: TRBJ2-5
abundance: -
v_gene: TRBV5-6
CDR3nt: TGTGCCAGCAGTTCCCCGGGGACCCAGTACTTC
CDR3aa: CASSSPGTQYF

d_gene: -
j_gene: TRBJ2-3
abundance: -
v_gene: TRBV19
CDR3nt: TGTGCCAGTAGTTTAGCGGCTAGCACAGATACGCAGTATTTT
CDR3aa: CASSLAASTDTQYF

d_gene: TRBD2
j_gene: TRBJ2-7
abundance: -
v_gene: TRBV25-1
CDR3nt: TGTGCCAGCACGACTAGCGGGGGCTACGAGCAGTACTTC
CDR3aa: CASTTSGGYEQYF

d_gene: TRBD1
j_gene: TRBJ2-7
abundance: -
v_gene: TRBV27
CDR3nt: TGTGCCAGCAGTGGGACAGGGGGGATCGGCGAGCAGTACTTC
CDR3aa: CASSGTGGIGEQYF

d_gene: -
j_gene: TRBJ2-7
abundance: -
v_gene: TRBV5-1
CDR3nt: TGCGCCAGCAGCTCGGGGCCCTCGTTCCCCTACGAGCAGTACTTC
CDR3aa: CASSSGPSFPYEQYF

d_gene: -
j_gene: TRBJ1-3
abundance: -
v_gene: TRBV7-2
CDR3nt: TGTGCCAGCAGCTTAATCGCCTCTGGAAACACCATATATTTT
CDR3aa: CASSLIASGNTIYF

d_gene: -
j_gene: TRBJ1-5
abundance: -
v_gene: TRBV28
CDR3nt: TGTGCCAGCAGGCGAAACCCAGGGGCCCTTAGCAATCAGCCCCAGCATTTT
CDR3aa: CASRRNPGALSNQPQHF

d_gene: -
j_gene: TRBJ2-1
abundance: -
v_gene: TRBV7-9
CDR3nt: TGTGCCAGCAGCTTTAGATCCTACAATGAGCAGTTCTTC
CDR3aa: CASSFRSYNEQFF

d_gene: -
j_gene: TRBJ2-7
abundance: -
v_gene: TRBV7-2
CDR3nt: TGTGCCAGCAGCTTAGCGCTTCTCCCTCAGGGCTTACGCGAGCAGTACTTC
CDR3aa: CASSLALLPQGLREQYF

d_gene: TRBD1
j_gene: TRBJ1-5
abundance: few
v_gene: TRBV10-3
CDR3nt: TGTGCCATCAGGGACAGGGTGGATAGCAATCAGCCCCAGCATTTT
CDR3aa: CAIRDRVDSNQPQHF

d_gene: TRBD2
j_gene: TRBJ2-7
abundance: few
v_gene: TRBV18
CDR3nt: TGTGCCAGCTCATATACTAGCGGTTCCCCCTACGAGCAGTACTTC
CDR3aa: CASSYTSGSPYEQYF

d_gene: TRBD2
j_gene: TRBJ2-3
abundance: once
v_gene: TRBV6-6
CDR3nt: TGTGCCAGCAGTTCGACTAGCGGTGGCACAGATACGCAGTATTTT
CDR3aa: CASSSTSGGTDTQYF

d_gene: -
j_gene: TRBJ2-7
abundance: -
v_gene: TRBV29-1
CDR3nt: TGCAGCGTTGATACTGGGTTTAGGGAGGAGCAGTACTTC
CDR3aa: CSVDTGFREEQYF

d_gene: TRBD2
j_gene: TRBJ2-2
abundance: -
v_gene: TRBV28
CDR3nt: TGTGCCAGCAGACAGGGACTAGTCTCCGGGGAGCTGTTTTTT
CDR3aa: CASRQGLVSGELFF

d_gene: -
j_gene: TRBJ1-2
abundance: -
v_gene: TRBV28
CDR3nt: TGTGCCAGCAACACCCTACACTTTAACTATGGCTACACCTTC
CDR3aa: CASNTLHFNYGYTF

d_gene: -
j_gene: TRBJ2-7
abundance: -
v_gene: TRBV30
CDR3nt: TGTGCCTGGAGTGTAGGATCCTCAAGGTCCTACGAGCAGTACTTC
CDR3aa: CAWSVGSSRSYEQYF

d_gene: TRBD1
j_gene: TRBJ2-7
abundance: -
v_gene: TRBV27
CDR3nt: TGTGCCAGCAGTTCCTGGACAGGGGCGACCTACGAGCAGTACTTC
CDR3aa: CASSSWTGATYEQYF

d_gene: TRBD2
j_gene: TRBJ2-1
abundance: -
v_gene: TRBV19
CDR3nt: TGTGCCAGTAGTGTTGGACTAGCGGCCTACAATGAGCAGTTCTTC
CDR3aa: CASSVGLAAYNEQFF

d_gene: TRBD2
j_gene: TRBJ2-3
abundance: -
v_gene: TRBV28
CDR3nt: TGTGCCAGCAGTTTATGGTCGGGAGGGACAGATACGCAGTATTTT
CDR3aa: CASSLWSGGTDTQYF

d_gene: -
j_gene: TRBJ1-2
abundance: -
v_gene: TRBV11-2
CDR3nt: TGTGCCAGCAGCTCATTTAACTATGGCTACACCTTC
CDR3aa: CASSSFNYGYTF

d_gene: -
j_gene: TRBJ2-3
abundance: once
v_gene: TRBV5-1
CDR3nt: TGCGCCAGCAGCTTGGCGTCTGGCTACATCACAGATACGCAGTATTTT
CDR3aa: CASSLASGYITDTQYF

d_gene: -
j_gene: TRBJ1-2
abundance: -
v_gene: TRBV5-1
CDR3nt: TGCGCCAGCAGCTTTACCTCCGGGACCGACTATGGCTACACCTTC
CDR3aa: CASSFTSGTDYGYTF

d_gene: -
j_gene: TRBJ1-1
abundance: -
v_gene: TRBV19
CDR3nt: TGTGCCAATAGTATAGAAAAGGGCCGAGCTTTCTTT
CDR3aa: CANSIEKGRAFF

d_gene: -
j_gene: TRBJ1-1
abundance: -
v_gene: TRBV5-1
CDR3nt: TGCGCCAGCAGCTTGGGCGTCACAAACACTGAAGCTTTCTTT
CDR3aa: CASSLGVTNTEAFF